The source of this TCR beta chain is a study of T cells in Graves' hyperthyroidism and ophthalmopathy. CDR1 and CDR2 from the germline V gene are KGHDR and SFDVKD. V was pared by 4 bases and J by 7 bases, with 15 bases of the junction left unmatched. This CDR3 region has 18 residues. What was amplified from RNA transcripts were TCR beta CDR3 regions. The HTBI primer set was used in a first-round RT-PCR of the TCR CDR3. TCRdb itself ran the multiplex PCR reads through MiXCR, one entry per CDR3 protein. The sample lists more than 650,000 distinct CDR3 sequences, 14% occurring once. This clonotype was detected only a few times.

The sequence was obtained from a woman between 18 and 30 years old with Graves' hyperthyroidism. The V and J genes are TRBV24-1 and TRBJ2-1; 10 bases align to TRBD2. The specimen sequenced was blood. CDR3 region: CATSDHRPSGSRMNEQFF. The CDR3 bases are TGTGCCACCAGTGACCATAGGCCTAGCGGGAGTAGGATGAATGAGCAGTTCTTC.